This entry lists 4 T cell receptor beta chains sequenced from one sample in a study of blood T cell repertoires in COVID-19. Data came from immunoSEQ multiplex PCR; TCRdb stores just in-frame clones and leaves some out. Among around 270,000 clones, roughly 84% were seen once, and the ten largest hold about 1.6%. The sequenced material came from peripheral blood. These receptors were collected from a woman in her thirties or forties who had recovered from COVID-19.

J is TRBJ1-2 and V is TRBV27; 11 nucleotides agree with TRBD1. The CDR3 is made up of 15 amino acids. Losses at the gene ends were 4 bases for V and 6 bases for J; bases not matched to a gene: 7. CDR1 and CDR2 from the germline V gene are MNHEY and SMNVEV (reference sequence). CDR3 nucleotide sequence: TGTGCCAGCAGTTCGTTCGGGACAGGGGGAAATGGCTACACCTTC. It translates to CASSSFGTGGNGYTF.

In this sample, this clone turned up a few times. The rearrangement links TRBV7-2 to TRBJ1-2, with 10 positions matching TRBD1. In germline, CDR1 is SGHTA, CDR2 FQGNSA. Unmatched junction bases numbered 1, after V lost 1 base and J lost 5 bases. The CDR3 loop spans 14 amino acids. The CDR3, as DNA: TGTGCCAGCAGCTTAGAGGACAGGGGGTATGGCTACACCTTC. Translating it yields CASSLEDRGYGYTF.

V usage is TRBV28 and J usage is TRBJ2-5, with TRBD1 matching over 7 bases. CDR3 length: 14 amino acids. From germline, CDR1 is MDHEN and CDR2 SYDVKM. J was trimmed by 0 bases and V by 7 bases; bases with no gene match: 5. Here the CDR3 reads CASNPGTDQETQYF. Written as DNA, the CDR3 is TGTGCCAGCAACCCCGGGACAGACCAAGAGACCCAGTACTTC.

This clone was recorded once. The V gene is TRBV5-1, the J gene TRBJ1-4; the match to TRBD1 covers 9 bases. Looked up from germline, CDR1 is SGHRS and CDR2 is YFSETQ. The ends lost 4 bases at V and 3 bases at J; junction bases unmatched: 10. The CDR3 runs 17 residues. CDR3 in amino acids: CASSPRDRVAANEKLFF. As DNA, the CDR3 is TGCGCCAGCAGCCCCCGGGACAGGGTGGCGGCTAATGAAAAACTGTTTTTT.